Listed here are 24 T cell receptor beta chains from one sample, sequenced in a study of T cell repertoires in cytomegalovirus infection. TCRdb re-called the reads through MiXCR, storing one row per CDR3 protein. The sample holds approximately 500,000 distinct CDR3 sequences, approximately 15% seen once. The specimen was CD8+ T cells from PBMCs. These receptors came from a human donor in good health (CMV status not recorded). Some clones in this sample may be carry-over from other donors' samples.

This clonotype has at least ten counts. The V call is TRBV4-1, the J call TRBJ2-7; TRBD2 matches 13 bases. V was clipped by 6 bases and J by 0 bases; unmatched bases: 5. The germline gives CDR1 MGHRA, CDR2 YSYEKL. CDR3 length: 16 amino acids. The CDR3 DNA follows: TGCGCCAGCAGTCACGGACTAGCGGGAGACTCCTACGAGCAGTACTTC. Translation gives CASSHGLAGDSYEQYF.

This clonotype was recorded at least ten times. V and J are TRBV7-9 and TRBJ1-2; 9 bases fit TRBD1. The CDR3 runs to 17 residues. With 5 bases clipped from V and 2 bases from J, the junction kept 12 bases outside the gene matches. Germline V lookup: CDR1 SEHNR, CDR2 FQNEAQ (reference sequence). The CDR3 DNA reads TGTGCCAGCAGCACCCCACTTGGGACAGGGATCAACTATGGCTACACCTTC. Its protein product is CASSTPLGTGINYGYTF.

This clonotype appeared many times. The chain combines TRBV4-1 with TRBJ1-5; perhaps TRBD1 as D (6 bases). Trimming left V 5 bases short and J 7 bases short, with 15 bases between. Germline lookup yields CDR1 MGHRA and CDR2 YSYEKL. The CDR3 spans 14 residues. The CDR3 DNA sequence: TGCGCCAGCAGCGACCAACAGGGAAGGCAGCCCCAGCATTTT. Its translation: CASSDQQGRQPQHF.

The CDR3 sequence: CASSIGTVDTDTQYF. The CDR3 bases are TGTGCCAGTAGTATAGGGACGGTGGACACAGATACGCAGTATTTT. The V and J genes are TRBV19 and TRBJ2-3; D ambiguous. The germline V gene has CDR1 LNHDA and CDR2 SQIVND (reference sequence). CDR3 length: 15 residues. The ends were cut back, 1 base at V and 2 bases at J, with 10 bases in the middle.

This clonotype has a count of ten or more. V gene TRBV5-5 combines with J gene TRBJ2-1, with D unresolved. The ends were cut back, 1 base at V and 0 bases at J, with 8 bases in the middle. Germline V gives CDR1 SGHKS, CDR2 YYEKEE (reference sequence). The CDR3 loop spans 15 amino acids. The CDR3 here is CASSLRSSSYNEQFF. The CDR3 bases are TGTGCCAGCAGCTTGAGGTCAAGCTCCTACAATGAGCAGTTCTTC.

This clonotype occurred a few times. The V call is TRBV27, the J call TRBJ1-2, with 7 bases identical to TRBD1. V lost 6 bases to trimming and J lost 8 bases; unmatched junction nucleotides: 12. Germline CDR1 MNHEY, CDR2 SMNVEV (reference sequence). The CDR3 covers 14 residues. In nucleotides, the CDR3 is TGTGCCAGCAGGGGTGGGCAGGGGGTAAGGGGCTACACCTTC. This codes for CASRGGQGVRGYTF.

This clonotype was counted many times. The genes are TRBV7-3 and TRBJ1-1; TRBD1 matches at 9 bases. CDR1 is SGHTA and CDR2 is FQGTGA in the germline V gene. The ends lost 6 bases at V and 11 bases at J; junction bases unmatched: 10. The CDR3 covers 13 residues. CDR3 nucleotide sequence: TGTGCCAGCAGTCAAGACGGGACAGGGAGGGCTTTCTTT. Its translation: CASSQDGTGRAFF.

In this sample, this clonotype turned up many times. The chain recombines TRBV28 with TRBJ2-3; 9 nucleotides line up with TRBD2. This CDR3 comprises 17 residues. CDR1 and CDR2 from the germline V gene are MDHEN and SYDVKM. The J segment lost 2 bases and the V segment lost 4 bases, leaving 10 bases of the junction unmatched. This chain's CDR3 is CASSYVVIAGDTDTQYF. For the CDR3, the DNA is TGTGCCAGCAGTTATGTGGTAATAGCGGGGGACACAGATACGCAGTATTTT.

The J gene is TRBJ1-1, the V gene TRBV9, with TRBD1 matching over 8 bases. Germline assignment: CDR1 SGDLS and CDR2 YYNGEE. With V trimmed by 1 base and J by 1 base, 12 bases remained unmatched. The CDR3 totals 18 residues. DNA for the CDR3: TGTGCCAGCAGCGTACACACCCTAGGACAGGGCCCGAACACTGAAGCTTTCTTT. Residues: CASSVHTLGQGPNTEAFF.

There are many counts of this clonotype. The chain links TRBV7-9 to TRBJ2-7, with D possibly matching TRBD1 (6 bases). V lost 1 base and J 3 bases, leaving 10 bases between the germline ends. Germline lookup yields CDR1 SEHNR and CDR2 FQNEAQ (reference sequence). The CDR3 loop spans 14 amino acids. CDR3 bases: TGTGCCAGCAGCTTAGGGGCAGGGGTCTACGAGCAGTACTTC. Protein sequence: CASSLGAGVYEQYF. The full variable domain, in which reference TRBV7-9 and TRBJ2-7 provide the parts outside the CDR3, is DTGVSQNPRHKITKRGQNVTFRCDPISEHNRLYWYRQTLGQGPEFLTYFQNEAQLEKSRLLSDRFSAERPKGSFSTLEIQRTEQGDSAMYLCASSLGAGVYEQYFGPGTRLTVT.

This clonotype was recorded a few times. V is TRBV4-1 and J is TRBJ1-6, with D uncertain. CDR1 is MGHRA and CDR2 is YSYEKL in the germline V gene. Between the trimmed V and J ends, which lost 6 bases and 8 bases, there was a span of 17 bases. There are 15 residues in the CDR3. CDR3 amino acids: CASRSSINGDSPLHF. The CDR3 nucleotides read TGCGCCAGCAGATCTTCCATAAATGGGGATTCACCCCTCCACTTT.

This clonotype occurred many times. This sequence joins TRBV23-1 and TRBJ2-3, with 7 bases aligning to TRBD1. TRBV23-1 is sorted into the ORF group, with uncertain function. The V segment lost 3 bases and the J segment 3 bases; nucleotides outside the gene matches: 12. The CDR3 contains 17 residues. CDR3 nucleotide sequence: TGCGCCAGCAGTCACCCTGACAGGGACCCAAGGACAGATACGCAGTATTTT. It specifies CASSHPDRDPRTDTQYF.

This clonotype was counted at least ten times. For the CDR3, the DNA is TGTGCCAGCAGCTTAAGCCGCGACGGGTCCTACGAGCAGTACTTC. This gives the protein CASSLSRDGSYEQYF. The chain couples TRBV11-1 to TRBJ2-7; D not certain. CDR1 is SGHAT, CDR2 FQDESV, per germline (reference sequence). There are 15 residues in the CDR3. Deletions cut 2 bases from V and 1 base from J, with 12 bases between.

This clonotype was detected a few times. This chain joins TRBV20-1 and TRBJ2-1; a weak D match, TRBD1 (6 bases). The CDR3 runs 15 residues. The germline V gene has CDR1 DFQATT and CDR2 SNEGSKA (reference sequence). Between the trimmed V and J ends, which lost 1 base and 4 bases, there was a span of 14 bases. CDR3 loop: CSARVIGQIYNEQFF. In nucleotides, the CDR3 is TGCAGTGCTAGAGTTATTGGACAGATATACAATGAGCAGTTCTTC.

This clonotype was seen only a few times. This chain connects TRBV29-1 to TRBJ2-7, with no clear D. The CDR3 length is 14 residues. Germline CDR1 and CDR2: SQVTM and ANQGSEA. V lost 1 base and J 0 bases, leaving 10 bases between the germline ends. For the CDR3, the DNA is TGCAGCGTTGAAGTTCCCAGCAGCTCCTACGAGCAGTACTTC. As protein: CSVEVPSSSYEQYF.

This sequence joins TRBV19 and TRBJ1-1, with D unclear. V shed 6 bases and J shed 5 bases, with 10 bases lying between them. CDR1 and CDR2 (germline): LNHDA, SQIVND (reference sequence). This CDR3 region has 12 residues. CDR3 in amino acids: CASRGEGTEAFF. Here the CDR3 DNA reads TGTGCCAGTAGGGGAGAGGGAACTGAAGCTTTCTTT.

Points on this clonotype: Because the CDR3 is missing its conserved closing phenylalanine or tryptophan, this is likely a read error. The rearrangement links TRBV6-1 to TRBJ2-7, with 8 bases identical to TRBD1. CDR1 is MNHNS and CDR2 is SASEGT in the germline V gene. V was pared by 6 bases and J by 5 bases, with 6 bases of the junction left unmatched. CDR3 length equals 13 residues. The CDR3 DNA reads as TGTGCCAGCAGCCGGACAGGGTCCGACGAGCAGTACTTA. Protein sequence: CASSRTGSDEQYL.

This clonotype was recorded a few times. The gene calls are TRBV4-1 and TRBJ2-7; 9 bases match TRBD2. V dropped 4 bases and J dropped 5; count of bases not matched to a gene: 3. The germline gives CDR1 MGHRA, CDR2 YSYEKL. The CDR3 consists of 13 residues. The CDR3 DNA sequence: TGCGCCAGCAGCCGTAGCGGGAGAAACGAGCAGTACTTC. It is translated as CASSRSGRNEQYF.

The table lists this clonotype with a few counts. This rearrangement joins TRBV15 to TRBJ1-4, with TRBD1 identical over 7 bases. V gave up 3 bases and J gave up 4 bases; unmatched junction bases: 11. The CDR3 has 17 residues. Germline CDR1 LNHNV, CDR2 YYDKDF (reference sequence). This CDR3 reads CATSSEPGTEHNEKLFF. CDR3 nucleotides: TGTGCCACCAGCAGTGAACCAGGGACAGAACATAATGAAAAACTGTTTTTT.

This clonotype came up many times. J is TRBJ2-7 and V is TRBV6-1; D is unresolved. CDR1 is MNHNS and CDR2 is SASEGT in the germline V gene. The CDR3 length is 16 residues. V was pared by 4 bases and J by 0 bases, with 16 bases between. This chain's CDR3 is CASSVPVADSSYEQYF. The CDR3 nucleotides are TGTGCCAGCAGTGTTCCAGTCGCAGATAGCTCCTACGAGCAGTACTTC.

In its sample, this clonotype was seen many times. This chain joins TRBV7-6 and TRBJ2-1; 13 nucleotides align to TRBD2. Trimming removed 4 bases from V and 12 bases from J; junction bases left unmatched: 6. This CDR3 is 14 amino acids long. CDR1 and CDR2 from the germline V gene are SGHVS and FNYEAQ. CDR3: CASSSGTSGVWQFF. DNA of the CDR3: TGTGCCAGCAGCTCCGGGACTAGCGGGGTCTGGCAGTTCTTC.

This clonotype was seen at least ten times. The gene calls are TRBV7-9 and TRBJ2-7; no firm D call. The CDR3 runs 14 residues. V was cut by 5 bases and J by 3 bases, with 14 bases left in between. Germline V gene sequence: CDR1 SEHNR, CDR2 FQNEAQ (reference sequence). CDR3 protein: CASSSTTADYEQYF. CDR3 nucleotides: TGTGCCAGCAGCAGCACAACGGCGGACTACGAGCAGTACTTC.

On this clonotype: A read error is likely, as this CDR3 ends without the conserved phenylalanine or tryptophan. No DNA is shown, since the ends of the CDR3 on it are uncertain; the CDR3 is the one TCRdb lists. The gene calls are TRBV5-3 and TRBJ2-1; the table names TRBD2, a call not compared with the DNA. TRBV5-3 is an open reading frame, and its role is uncertain. The CDR3 numbers 16 amino acids, ends counted. CDR3: CASSLRREVPYNEQLL.

At least ten counts were recorded for this clonotype. The V call is TRBV7-9, the J call TRBJ1-2, with D perhaps matching TRBD1 (6 bases). Germline V gene data show CDR1 as SEHNR and CDR2 as FQNEAQ (reference sequence). The CDR3 length is 14 residues. The V and J ends lost 7 bases and 5 bases respectively, with 17 bases between them. The CDR3 nucleotides are TGTGCCAGCACCGACTTGGGGGCAGCTTATGGCTACACCTTC. This gives the protein CASTDLGAAYGYTF.